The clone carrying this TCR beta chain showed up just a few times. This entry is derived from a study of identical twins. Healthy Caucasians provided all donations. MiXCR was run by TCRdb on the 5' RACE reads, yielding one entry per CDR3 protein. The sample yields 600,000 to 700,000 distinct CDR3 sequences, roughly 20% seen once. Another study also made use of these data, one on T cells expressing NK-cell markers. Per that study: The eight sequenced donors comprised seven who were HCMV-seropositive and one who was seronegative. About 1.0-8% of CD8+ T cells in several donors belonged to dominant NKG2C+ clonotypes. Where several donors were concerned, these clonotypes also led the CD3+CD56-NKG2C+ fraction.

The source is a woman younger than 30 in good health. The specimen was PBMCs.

The CDR3 nucleotides read TGTGCCGCCGGCACGAGAAACATTCAGTACTTC. This codes for CAAGTRNIQYF. V usage is TRBV7-2 and J usage is TRBJ2-4; D gene unclear. Trimming took off 11 bases at V and 6 bases at J, with 11 bases between the two ends. The CDR3 is made up of 11 amino acids. From germline, CDR1 is SGHTA and CDR2 FQGNSA.